Reported below is one T cell receptor (beta chain). What this receptor recognizes is not known. No quality values exist for individual bases; no much larger clone is one base distant. The CDR1 and CDR2 encoded by the germline V gene are MGHRA and YSYEKL. For this chain, trimming is 2 bases at the V end and 6 bases at the J end, and the number of junction bases without a gene match is 2. The CDR3, from cysteine to phenylalanine, totals 14 residues. The only DNA kept is the CDR3, 42 bases in frame from the first base. TCR CDR3 regions were amplified from genomic DNA by multiplex PCR using the deep immunoSEQ assay. For each cell subset, the extracted genomic DNA was distributed evenly across all wells of several immunoSEQ 96-well plates, and each plate served as one replicate. For sorted subsets, approximately 210 ng genomic DNA, equal to approximately 30,000 T cell genomes, was loaded into each replicate PCR. Purified libraries were quantified with a Qubit 3.0 fluorometer, sized on a Bioanalyzer 2100, and re-quantified with the KAPA Library Quantification kit. Every immunoSEQ 96-well plate was sequenced on a dedicated single-read 150-cycle Illumina NextSeq 550 flow cell. Turning to the authors' computational methods: Because only junctional sequences without quality scores were contained in the immunoSEQ output, filtering matching that applied to full-length reads could not be performed. Sequences were annotated with PyIR, a Python wrapper for IgBLAST v1.9, using IMGT germline references to assign V/J genes and CDR3. Any read was removed if the V/J assignment was weak (E-value above 1e-6), the CDR3 was missing, or the read contained stop codons, out-of-frame junctions, or ambiguous translated residues. V3J clonotypes were defined by identical inferred V gene, J gene, and CDR3 amino acid sequence. Percentage overlap between repertoires was computed as shared unique clonotypes divided by the size of the smaller repertoire. Repertoire richness was assessed with RTK rarefaction, the Chao1 estimator, and Recon v2.1 estimates of unobserved clonotypes. Generation probabilities for all TCRbeta clonotypes obtained by the gDNA method from several donors were computed using OLGA. TCRdb re-hosts the immuneACCESS table, in-frame sequences only. Its copies lack some clones; in the studies checked, an unresolved V gene accounts for under half of them, and the cause for the rest is not known. The DNA gave D and trimming, while V, J and clone size come from that table. For this sample there are about 2 million clones; roughly 95% appear just once. The ten largest account for approximately 0.13% of the sample.

The record originates from a study of shared clonotypes between healthy human individuals (dated by TCRdb to between 2020 and 2021). Notes on the research overall: The cohort comprised a couple of women and a few men aged 18 to 49 years. For each donor, CD4 naive and CD4 memory were each given three plates, CD8 naive was given two plates, and CD8 memory was given one plate. To estimate repertoire size and how much clonotype sharing occurs between individuals, the study deeply sequenced the blood TCR repertoires of roughly 5 healthy adults. To increase sequencing depth and limit assay-specific biases, TCR repertoire library preparation and sequencing were carried out by different laboratories using diverse techniques. Between about 0.94 and 8.9 billion PBMCs per donor were obtained by leukapheresis. The paper as a whole reports these results and caveats: The genetic and exposure-history diversity represented was limited by the small number of donors. Roughly 5% of naive CD4, 3.5% of naive CD8, roughly 2.5% of memory CD4, and over 0.35% of memory CD8 clonotypes were shared across a few donors. Sampling was restricted to blood, and TCR repertoires in tissue are likely to differ from TCR repertoires in blood. Incomplete sequencing was indicated by rarefaction of sorted-subset datasets, despite the large sequencing depth. Compared with non-shared clonotypes, the clonotypes found in all four sorted-subset donors had higher generation probabilities. Estimated clonotype richness was generally larger for naive than for memory subsets. Based on pairwise subsampling, the degree of clonotype sharing among donors was expected to be affected by sequencing depth.

The donors were healthy, HIV-negative adults who had no recently reported acute infections or vaccinations. Only Caucasian adults living in Nashville, Tennessee, USA were represented among the donors. CD4+ T cells were enriched by magnetic negative selection, after which naive cells were positively selected on CD45RA and the negative fraction was taken as the memory subset. After blood collection by leukapheresis, PBMCs were isolated using Ficoll-Histopaque density gradient centrifugation and then cryopreserved in the vapor phase of liquid nitrogen. Analytical flow cytometry was used to check the purity and quantity of every magnetically sorted T cell population. Genomic DNA was isolated from every sorted fraction and measured by UV absorbance on a Nanodrop 2000c.

The chain employs TRBV4-1 and TRBJ1-5; 9 middle bases align to TRBD1. Material: naive CD4+ T cells sorted from blood. The sample's cell subset or site label, decoded: CD45RA+ positively selected. This TCR derives from a young man in good health. The CDR3: CASSQRQGGQPQHF. The bases are TGCGCCAGCAGCCAAAGACAGGGGGGTCAGCCCCAGCATTTT.